Following are 24 T cell receptor beta chains from one sample sequenced in a study of blood T cell repertoires in COVID-19. The assay was immunoSEQ multiplex PCR, and TCRdb's table has in-frame clones only and misses some. The repertoire consists of some 250,000 clones, with 88% occurring once and the leading ten covering approximately 0.7%. Sequenced input: peripheral blood. The receptors derive from a human donor in a cohort sampled during active COVID-19.

V gene TRBV27 combines with J gene TRBJ2-6; D remains ambiguous. The CDR3 sequence is 15 residues long. Trimming removed 5 bases from V and 0 bases from J, with 8 bases in between. Germline CDR1 is MNHEY and CDR2 is SMNVEV (reference sequence). CDR3 in amino acids: CASSPQISGANVLTF. CDR3 coding DNA: TGTGCCAGCAGTCCCCAAATCTCTGGGGCCAACGTCCTGACTTTC.

Only one count was recorded for this clone. V usage is TRBV7-2 and J usage is TRBJ1-4, with 11 bases aligning to TRBD1. The CDR3 length is 18 residues. Looked up from germline, CDR1 is SGHTA and CDR2 is FQGNSA. Trimming cost V 5 bases and J 4 bases; bases outside gene matches: 12. The CDR3 DNA sequence: TGTGCCAGCAGCGCAAATCCGGGACAGGGGGACCTTAATGAAAAACTGTTTTTT. The encoded protein is CASSANPGQGDLNEKLFF.

V and J are TRBV19 and TRBJ1-2, with a tentative D call TRBD1 (6 bases). The germline gives CDR1 LNHDA, CDR2 SQIVND (reference sequence). The CDR3 has 16 residues. Trimming took off 0 bases at V and 0 bases at J, with 11 bases between the two ends. The CDR3 bases are TGTGCCAGTAGTATAGAGGACAGAGCTTCTAACTATGGCTACACCTTC. Protein sequence: CASSIEDRASNYGYTF.

V is TRBV28 and J is TRBJ2-1; 11 bases are a match to TRBD1. V shed 3 bases, J shed 5 bases, and the junction held 3 bases outside the gene matches. The CDR3 extends over 15 amino acids. Germline CDR1 is MDHEN and CDR2 is SYDVKM. The CDR3 nucleotides are TGTGCCAGCAGTTTCATGGACAGGGGGCACAATGAGCAGTTCTTC. Amino acids: CASSFMDRGHNEQFF.

This clone turned up a few times. The chain carries TRBV29-1 and TRBJ1-5, with D possibly TRBD1 on 5 matching bases. This CDR3 contains 13 residues. CDR1 is SQVTM, CDR2 ANQGSEA, per germline. Trimming removed 4 bases at V and 6 bases at J, with 13 bases between. The CDR3 here is CSVAGGVGQPQHF. Written as DNA, the CDR3 is TGCAGCGTTGCGGGGGGAGTAGGTCAGCCCCAGCATTTT.

The chain recombines TRBV11-2 with TRBJ2-1, with 8 nucleotides matching TRBD2. The V gene end was trimmed by 1 base and the J gene end by 9 bases; junction bases not matched to a gene: 5. The germline V gene encodes CDR1 SGHAT and CDR2 FQNNGV. The CDR3 covers 14 residues. This CDR3 is CASSLAGGDTEQFF. CDR3 bases: TGTGCCAGCAGCTTAGCGGGAGGGGACACTGAGCAGTTCTTC.

The chain joins TRBV9 to TRBJ1-1; D uncertain. V lost 0 bases and J 4 bases, leaving 13 bases between the germline ends. The CDR3 sequence is 15 residues long. Per germline, CDR1 SGDLS and CDR2 YYNGEE. In DNA form, the CDR3 reads TGTGCCAGCAGCGTAGGATCCCAGGTGTTCACTGAAGCTTTCTTT. This sequence encodes CASSVGSQVFTEAFF.

This clone appeared once. This chain uses TRBV28 with TRBJ1-4, with D maybe TRBD1 (6 bases). V was clipped by 5 bases and J by 0 bases, with 13 bases between them. The CDR3 has 16 residues. Germline CDR1 MDHEN, CDR2 SYDVKM. The DNA of the CDR3 is TGTGCCAGCAGTGACCCGGACAGCACAACTAATGAAAAACTGTTTTTT. Its translation: CASSDPDSTTNEKLFF.

The V and J genes are TRBV7-2 and TRBJ1-5, with no clear D. This CDR3 region has 14 residues. The germline CDR1 and CDR2 sequences are SGHTA and FQGNSA. Between the trimmed V and J ends, which lost 1 base and 2 bases, there was a span of 6 bases. CDR3 in DNA: TGTGCCAGCAGCTTAGGGCAAGGCAATCAGCCCCAGCATTTT. Translating it yields CASSLGQGNQPQHF.

CDR3 protein: CASSFQRELDTQYF. CDR3 DNA sequence: TGTGCCAGCAGCTTTCAGCGGGAGCTAGATACGCAGTATTTT. The gene calls are TRBV5-4 and TRBJ2-3, with TRBD2 matching 8 bases. Unmatched junction bases numbered 4, after V lost 2 bases and J lost 5 bases. Germline CDR1 is SGHNT and CDR2 is YYREEE (reference sequence). CDR3 length: 14 amino acids.

The gene calls are TRBV7-9 and TRBJ1-5, with 9 bases lining up with TRBD1. The CDR3 is 15 residues long. J gave up 4 bases and V 5 bases, and 6 bases lay outside the gene matches. Germline values: CDR1 SEHNR, CDR2 FQNEAQ (reference sequence). CDR3 DNA sequence: TGTGCCAGCAGCCTGGGACAGGGCCCTAATCAGCCCCAGCATTTT. This sequence encodes CASSLGQGPNQPQHF. Supplemented by reference TRBV7-9 and TRBJ1-5, the full variable domain reads DTGVSQNPRHKITKRGQNVTFRCDPISEHNRLYWYRQTLGQGPEFLTYFQNEAQLEKSRLLSDRFSAERPKGSFSTLEIQRTEQGDSAMYLCASSLGQGPNQPQHFGDGTRLSIL.

The chain carries TRBV7-2 and TRBJ1-5; D might be TRBD1 (5 bases). This CDR3 spans 15 amino acids. The germline V gene encodes CDR1 SGHTA and CDR2 FQGNSA. Trimming took 0 bases from V and 5 from J, leaving 11 bases between them. The CDR3 bases are TGTGCCAGCAGCTTAGCGCCAGGGTTACATCAGCCCCAGCATTTT. It translates to CASSLAPGLHQPQHF.

The DNA for the CDR3 is TGTGCCAGCCGGCGGCAGGCGGGCGACGAGCAGTACTTC. Amino acids: CASRRQAGDEQYF. V is TRBV28 and J is TRBJ2-7; possible D gene TRBD2, 5 bases. V lost 8 bases to trimming and J lost 5 bases, with 16 bases between them. The CDR3 sequence is 13 residues long. Germline assignment: CDR1 MDHEN and CDR2 SYDVKM. The variable domain in full, with the rest retrieved from reference TRBV28 and TRBJ2-7, is DVKVTQSSRYLVKRTGEKVFLECVQDMDHENMFWYRQDPGLGLRLIYFSYDVKMKEKGDIPEGYSVSREKKERFSLILESASTNQTSMYLCASRRQAGDEQYFGPGTRLTVT.

The genes are TRBV18 and TRBJ1-3; no reliable D call. CDR3 length equals 19 residues. Germline CDR1 reads KGHSH; CDR2 reads LQKENI. The germline V and J ends were trimmed by 3 bases and 2 bases, with 23 bases remaining between them. The CDR3: CASSPIILLGERPGNTIYF. CDR3 DNA sequence: TGTGCCAGCTCACCGATCATATTACTTGGGGAGCGACCTGGAAACACCATATATTTT.

This clone has just a few counts. The identical CDR3 is also encoded by other nucleotide sequences in the sample. The chain combines TRBV11-2 with TRBJ2-1; 8 nucleotides align to TRBD2. J was trimmed by 0 bases and V by 2 bases; bases with no gene match: 3. Germline V gene data show CDR1 as SGHAT and CDR2 as FQNNGV. The CDR3 is made up of 16 amino acids. Here the CDR3 DNA reads TGTGCCAGCAGCTTACTCGGGGGGGGCTCCTACAATGAGCAGTTCTTC. Protein product: CASSLLGGGSYNEQFF.

This chain links TRBV6-5 with TRBJ1-1; D is uncertain. The CDR3 loop spans 11 amino acids. Germline CDR1 MNHEY, CDR2 SVGAGI. V was clipped by 7 bases and J by 7 bases, with 10 bases between them. CDR3 residues: CASNRGNEAFF. The DNA of the CDR3 is TGTGCCAGCAACCGGGGTAATGAAGCTTTCTTT.

This rearrangement joins TRBV1 to TRBJ1-3; the table's D gene call, TRBD1, was not cross checked with the DNA. TRBV1 is given as a pseudogene. The CDR3 loop spans 18 amino acids. CDR3 protein: CTSSQDPITVLSGNTIYF. CDR3 coding DNA: TGCACCAGCAGCCAAGACCCTATTACAGTCCTCTCTGGAAACACCATATATTTT.

This clone has a single count. The chain couples TRBV6-5 to TRBJ1-2, with a weak D call TRBD1 (5 bases). The CDR3 is made up of 12 amino acids. V was cut by 6 bases and J by 5 bases, with 10 bases left in between. From germline, CDR1 is MNHEY and CDR2 SVGAGI. In DNA form, the CDR3 reads TGTGCCAGCAGGGACACATCGTATGGCTACACCTTC. Encoded protein: CASRDTSYGYTF.

The V and J genes are TRBV4-3 and TRBJ1-2; TRBD1 might be the D (5 bases). The ends were cut back, 0 bases at V and 8 bases at J, with 13 bases in the middle. This CDR3 is 14 amino acids long. CDR1 and CDR2 from the germline V gene are LGHNA and YSLEER. CDR3 DNA sequence: TGCGCCAGCAGCCAAGATCTTAGGGCAGGGGGCTACACCTTC. Its protein product is CASSQDLRAGGYTF.

The chain employs TRBV28 and TRBJ2-3; maybe TRBD2 (7 bases). Germline lookup yields CDR1 MDHEN and CDR2 SYDVKM. This CDR3 contains 15 residues. V shed 8 bases and J shed 6 bases, with 21 bases lying between them. Written as DNA, the CDR3 is TGTGCCAGCGAGGGGGGGTTTGAGGTCTTGGATACGCAGTATTTT. Protein: CASEGGFEVLDTQYF. Supplemented by reference TRBV28 and TRBJ2-3, the full variable domain reads DVKVTQSSRYLVKRTGEKVFLECVQDMDHENMFWYRQDPGLGLRLIYFSYDVKMKEKGDIPEGYSVSREKKERFSLILESASTNQTSMYLCASEGGFEVLDTQYFGPGTRLTVL.

The gene calls are TRBV30 and TRBJ2-7, with a possible D match to TRBD2 (5 bases). Germline CDR1 GTSNPN, CDR2 SVGIG (reference sequence). The V end lost 0 bases, the J end lost 3 bases, and 15 bases lay between the germline ends. This CDR3 is 15 amino acids long. The CDR3 DNA reads TGTGCCTGGAGTGTGGTTGTGGGCCGGGACTACGAGCAGTACTTC. Its protein is CAWSVVVGRDYEQYF.

J is TRBJ1-2 and V is TRBV3-1 (or the pseudogene TRBV3-2); TRBD1 matches 8 bases. CDR3 length: 15 amino acids. Trimming took 4 bases from V and 4 from J; bases not matched to a gene: 8. Germline-derived CDR1 and CDR2 are LGHDT and YNNKEL (reference sequence). The CDR3 sequence is CASSLTTGGTYGYTF. In DNA, the CDR3 is TGTGCCAGCAGCCTGACTACAGGGGGGACCTATGGCTACACCTTC.

CDR3 protein: CASSVDPDRAEKLFF. The DNA for the CDR3 is TGTGCCAGCAGCGTAGATCCGGACAGGGCTGAAAAACTGTTTTTT. This chain connects TRBV9 to TRBJ1-4; TRBD1 matches 8 bases. Per germline, CDR1 SGDLS and CDR2 YYNGEE. The ends lost 0 bases at V and 7 bases at J; junction bases unmatched: 5. CDR3 length equals 15 residues.

The J gene is TRBJ1-1, the V gene TRBV6-5; D is undetermined. CDR1 is MNHEY, CDR2 SVGAGI, per germline. This CDR3 contains 14 residues. The ends were cut back, 3 bases at V and 5 bases at J, with 13 bases in the middle. The CDR3 reads CASSYFGTETEAFF. DNA of the CDR3: TGTGCCAGCAGTTATTTCGGCACAGAAACTGAAGCTTTCTTT.